These 7 T cell receptor beta chains came from one sample sequenced in a study of CXCR3-negative and CXCR3-positive naive CD8 T cells. Study-level results: TRB CDR3 hydrophobicity was greater in CXCR3-positive naive cells than in CXCR3-negative naive cells.

UMI-labeled TRB cDNA libraries were prepared by 5' RACE. From the 5' RACE reads, TCRdb lists one entry per CDR3 protein and no DNA. Its table records approximately 8,400 distinct CDR3 sequences. For these TCRs, the target antigens are not known. Sequencing used naive CXCR3+ CD8+ T cells from blood. Indicated subset: CD45RO-CCR7+CD27+CD95- naive CD8+ T cells expressing CXCR3 (TNR3+). The receptors derive from a human donor in good health. Some clones in this sample may be carry-over from other donors' samples.

This clonotype is identified as medium-sized (0.01 to 0.1%) from frequency. The chain joins TRBV2 to TRBJ2-7. The CDR3 covers 12 residues. The germline CDR1 and CDR2 sequences are SNHLY and FYNNEI. This CDR3 is CASMEGSYEQYF. Looking up the rest from reference TRBV2 and TRBJ2-7 gives the full variable domain: EPEVTQTPSHQVTQMGQEVILRCVPISNHLYFYWYRQILGQKVEFLVSFYNNEISEKSEIFDDQFSVERPDGSNFTLKIRSTKLEDSAMYFCASMEGSYEQYFGPGTRLTVT.

This clonotype ranks as medium-sized in terms of frequency. V is TRBV6-5 and J is TRBJ2-1. Germline CDR1 is MNHEY and CDR2 is SVGAGI. The CDR3 extends over 14 amino acids. CDR3 in amino acids: CASSSRLAHNEQFF.

This sequence joins TRBV21-1 and TRBJ2-1. TRBV21-1 is described as a pseudogene. The CDR3 is 15 amino acids. This chain's CDR3 is CASSKGGRLYNEQFF.

The chain combines TRBV20-1 with TRBJ1-2; absent DNA, TCRdb's TRBD1 call cannot be checked. The CDR3 length is 22 residues. The V gene's germline CDR1 is DFQATT and CDR2 SNEGSKA (reference sequence). The CDR3 reads CSASKHRVLQSIYPSLDYGYTF.

V is TRBV11-2 and J is TRBJ2-5; TCRdb's D call of TRBD1 is untestable without DNA. The CDR3 covers 14 residues. Germline-derived CDR1 and CDR2 are SGHAT and FQNNGV. The CDR3 sequence is CASSFRPPQETQYF.

Frequency places this clonotype as medium-sized. V and J are TRBV4-3 and TRBJ2-4. The CDR3 loop spans 15 amino acids. CDR1 and CDR2 (germline): LGHNA, YSLEER. CDR3 in amino acids: CASSLGSLAKNIQYF.

This clonotype is deemed medium-sized by its frequency. The chain joins TRBV7-8 to TRBJ1-2; TCRdb calls TRBD1, which cannot be checked without DNA. CDR3 length equals 14 residues. CDR1 and CDR2 from the germline V gene are SGHVS and FQNEAQ. CDR3 sequence: CASSLRGTLYGYTF. The full variable domain, in which reference TRBV7-8 and TRBJ1-2 provide the parts outside the CDR3, is GAGVSQSPRYKVAKRGQDVALRCDPISGHVSLFWYQQALGQGPEFLTYFQNEAQLDKSGLPSDRFFAERPEGSVSTLKIQRTQQEDSAVYLCASSLRGTLYGYTFGSGTRLTVV.